This T cell receptor (beta chain) was profiled in a study of Graves' ophthalmopathy and Graves' hyperthyroidism. RNA transcripts were the template, and TCR beta CDR3 regions were amplified from them. RT-PCR in the first round used HTBI primers; a second-round multiplex PCR followed. TCRdb independently ran MiXCR on the multiplex PCR reads; one entry per CDR3 protein. The sample records hundreds of thousands of distinct CDR3 sequences, under 25% being singletons. V was trimmed by 4 bases and J by 2 bases, leaving 9 bases between them. The CDR3 is 14 residues long. Germline CDR1 and CDR2: MNHEY and SMNVEV (reference sequence). Study-level findings and limits: Appearing in blood as well were most expanded thyroid clonotypes above 0.001 frequency.

This clonotype was recorded many times. Its antigen is not identified. The clonotype was recovered from a young woman with stable Graves' hyperthyroidism. The chain has TRBV27 and TRBJ1-5; D is possibly TRBD1 (6 bases). Source material: peripheral blood. For the CDR3, the DNA is TGTGCCAGCAGTTCCAGGGGTGGCAATCAGCCCCAGCATTTT. This translates into CASSSRGGNQPQHF.